The 20 T cell receptor beta chains in this list originate from one sample, sequenced in a study of cytomegalovirus exposure and HLA in healthy donors. The PCR employed 60 Vbeta primers together with 13 Jbeta primers. The data were produced by immunoSEQ multiplex PCR, yet TCRdb's version contains in-frame clones alone and is incomplete. The data show 150,000 or so clones, around 79% seen once. The sample taken for sequencing was PBMCs. These receptor sequences come from a man aged 30 to 39 in good health and CMV-seropositive.

The V and J genes are TRBV2 and TRBJ2-2; TRBD2 aligns across 11 bases. Germline CDR1 is SNHLY and CDR2 is FYNNEI. The junction had 7 bases not matched to a gene; V was cut back by 6 bases and J by 7 bases. This CDR3 comprises 15 residues. The CDR3 here is CASRSTSGVSGELFF. In nucleotides, the CDR3 is TGTGCCAGCAGATCGACTAGCGGGGTGAGCGGGGAGCTGTTTTTT.

V gene TRBV2 combines with J gene TRBJ2-1; 7 bases line up with TRBD2. Germline lookup yields CDR1 SNHLY and CDR2 FYNNEI. Unmatched junction bases numbered 9, after V lost 5 bases and J lost 5 bases. The CDR3 is 15 residues long. The CDR3 coding sequence is TGTGCCAGCAGTCCCCGTCGGGACTATAACAATGAGCAGTTCTTC. Protein product: CASSPRRDYNNEQFF.

The chain is built from TRBV29-1 and TRBJ2-7, with 7 bases matching TRBD1. The germline V gene has CDR1 SQVTM and CDR2 ANQGSEA. The CDR3 loop spans 13 amino acids. With 4 bases clipped from V and 1 base from J, the junction kept 4 bases outside the gene matches. CDR3 amino acids: CSVVGQISYEQYF. In nucleotides, the CDR3 is TGCAGCGTTGTGGGACAGATATCCTACGAGCAGTACTTC.

This chain links TRBV6-1 with TRBJ2-7; 10 bases match TRBD2. Germline CDR1 is MNHNS and CDR2 is SASEGT. CDR3 size: 15 residues. V lost 6 bases to trimming and J lost 4 bases; unmatched junction nucleotides: 9. CDR3 nucleotides: TGTGCCAGCAGGACGAGAGCGGGGGGGGTGTACGAGCAGTACTTC. It codes for CASRTRAGGVYEQYF.

The gene calls are TRBV27 and TRBJ2-3, with D possibly TRBD2 on 6 matching bases. Germline CDR1 MNHEY, CDR2 SMNVEV (reference sequence). CDR3 length: 16 amino acids. V lost 7 bases to trimming and J lost 5 bases, with 22 bases between them. DNA of the CDR3: TGTGCCAGCATGCGGCTCCTAAGGTCGGAGGGAGATACGCAGTATTTT. As protein: CASMRLLRSEGDTQYF.

Concerning this clone itself: The same CDR3 also results from other DNA sequences found in this sample. The chain links TRBV18 to TRBJ1-4; no reliable D call. The CDR3 runs 13 residues. Germline V CDR1 and CDR2: KGHSH, LQKENI. V was pared by 2 bases and J by 5 bases, with 6 bases between. This chain's CDR3 is CASSPGRNEKLFF. CDR3 sequence (DNA): TGTGCCAGCTCACCAGGGAGAAATGAAAAACTGTTTTTT.

The rearrangement links TRBV18 to TRBJ1-1; perhaps TRBD1 as D (5 bases). The CDR3 has 14 amino acids. The germline V gene has CDR1 KGHSH and CDR2 LQKENI. Trimming left V 2 bases short and J 4 bases short, with 11 bases between. CDR3 sequence (DNA): TGTGCCAGCTCACCAGCAGGGTCGGCCACTGAAGCTTTCTTT. It specifies CASSPAGSATEAFF.

The J gene is TRBJ2-1, the V gene TRBV7-2, with TRBD2 as a possible D gene (6 bases). CDR1 and CDR2 from the germline V gene are SGHTA and FQGNSA. The CDR3 loop spans 15 amino acids. Trimming left V 3 bases short and J 9 bases short, with 18 bases between. CDR3 residues: CASSFPGRGIVEQFF. The CDR3 coding sequence is TGTGCCAGCAGCTTCCCAGGGCGGGGTATTGTTGAGCAGTTCTTC.

The chain links TRBV7-2 to TRBJ2-5; possible D gene TRBD2, 5 bases. CDR3 length: 16 amino acids. The germline gives CDR1 SGHTA, CDR2 FQGNSA. V lost 0 bases and J lost 7, with 18 bases in between. DNA of the CDR3: TGTGCCAGCAGCTTAGCGAAGACTACGGCCCTGGGGACCCAGTACTTC. It yields the protein CASSLAKTTALGTQYF.

V and J are TRBV5-1 and TRBJ2-1; a possible D gene is TRBD2 (5 bases). Looked up from germline, CDR1 is SGHRS and CDR2 is YFSETQ. The CDR3 length is 15 residues. Trimming shortened V by 5 bases and J by 3 bases, and 15 bases separated the two germline ends. In DNA form, the CDR3 reads TGCGCCAGCAGTCCGGACCCGGACTTCTACAATGAGCAGTTCTTC. Protein: CASSPDPDFYNEQFF.

The rearrangement uses TRBV7-2 and TRBJ1-1; D remains unclear. CDR3 size: 13 residues. Trimming left V 2 bases short and J 0 bases short, with 4 bases between. The V gene's germline CDR1 is SGHTA and CDR2 FQGNSA. The CDR3: CASSLQVNTEAFF. CDR3 in DNA: TGTGCCAGCAGCTTACAGGTGAACACTGAAGCTTTCTTT.

Points on this clone: A read error may produce the germline difference seen at one junction end. V and J are TRBV27 and TRBJ2-7, with D perhaps matching TRBD2 (5 bases). The V gene's germline CDR1 is MNHEY and CDR2 SMNVEV (reference sequence). The CDR3 has 12 amino acids. Here the CDR3 DNA reads TGTGCCAGCAGCCACCCCGGTACTGGAGCGGTGTTC. Amino acid sequence: CASSHPGTGAVF.

The chain employs TRBV19 and TRBJ1-1, with 7 bases identical to TRBD1. V dropped 5 bases and J dropped 7; count of bases not matched to a gene: 13. Per the germline V gene, CDR1 is LNHDA and CDR2 is SQIVND (reference sequence). There are 15 residues in the CDR3. The chain's CDR3 is CASSRSTGEPIEAFF. The CDR3 DNA is TGTGCCAGTAGTCGATCAACAGGGGAACCGATTGAAGCTTTCTTT.

V and J are TRBV19 and TRBJ1-2; 10 positions match TRBD1. Germline V gene lookup returns CDR1 LNHDA and CDR2 SQIVND (reference sequence). J gave up 10 bases and V 8 bases, and 7 bases lay outside the gene matches. The length of the CDR3 is 12 residues. In nucleotides, the CDR3 is TGTGCCAGTGAGACAGGGGGCGAGTTCTACACCTTC. Translating gives CASETGGEFYTF.

The chain joins TRBV29-1 to TRBJ1-4, with D uncertain. The germline V and J ends were trimmed by 5 bases and 4 bases, with 11 bases remaining between them. The CDR3 is 13 residues long. Per germline, CDR1 SQVTM and CDR2 ANQGSEA. The CDR3 reads CSVRDRSNEKLFF. The CDR3 nucleotides are TGCAGCGTTCGGGATAGGAGTAATGAAAAACTGTTTTTT.

The V and J genes are TRBV7-9 and TRBJ1-2; 7 bases are shared with TRBD1. The CDR3 runs 15 residues. The V gene end was trimmed by 5 bases and the J gene end by 3 bases; junction bases not matched to a gene: 9. CDR1 is SEHNR and CDR2 is FQNEAQ in the germline V gene (reference sequence). CDR3 loop: CASSPRGGADYGYTF. The CDR3 DNA reads as TGTGCCAGCAGCCCCCGAGGGGGCGCGGACTATGGCTACACCTTC.

CDR3 DNA sequence: TGTGCCAGCAGCCAGGCCCCCGCTGTCCACGAGCAGTACTTC. Translating gives CASSQAPAVHEQYF. The chain employs TRBV14 and TRBJ2-7; the D is unclear. Germline V gene lookup returns CDR1 SGHDN and CDR2 FVKESK. The CDR3 has 14 residues. V gave up 3 bases and J gave up 5 bases, with 14 bases separating them.

The gene calls are TRBV7-9 and TRBJ2-7, with 14 bases identical to TRBD2. Trimming cost V 3 bases and J 5 bases; bases outside gene matches: 3. Germline-derived CDR1 and CDR2 are SEHNR and FQNEAQ (reference sequence). CDR3 size: 15 residues. The CDR3 spells CASSLGTSGSHEQYF. The DNA for the CDR3 is TGTGCCAGCAGCTTGGGGACTAGCGGGAGTCACGAGCAGTACTTC.

V is TRBV6-1 and J is TRBJ1-5, with TRBD1 as a possible D gene (6 bases). This CDR3 has 12 residues. The V gene lost 11 bases and the J gene lost 6 bases, with 14 bases spanning the gap. CDR1 and CDR2 (germline): MNHNS, SASEGT. CDR3 sequence reads: CASRGAVQPQHF. The CDR3, as DNA: TGTGCCTCCCGGGGGGCGGTTCAGCCCCAGCATTTT.

The J gene is TRBJ1-1, the V gene TRBV19; 9 bases map to TRBD1. The trim removed 10 bases at V and 5 bases at J, leaving 11 bases unmatched. This CDR3 has 14 residues. Germline assignment: CDR1 LNHDA and CDR2 SQIVND (reference sequence). The CDR3 loop reads CATHRGQGITEAFF. The CDR3 DNA reads as TGTGCCACCCACCGGGGACAGGGAATTACTGAAGCTTTCTTT.